The T cell receptor (beta chain) under discussion was sequenced for a study of cytomegalovirus exposure and HLA in healthy donors. Study-wide points: A later analysis revealed that TCR association rates differed between HLA loci, peaking at DRB1 and bottoming out at HLA-C. Researchers reportedly found TCR beta sequences accurately predicted most subjects' HLA-A and HLA-B alleles. Several top significant clusters appeared, in a later analysis, to be linked to common viral pathogens.

The PCR was carried out with 60 Vbeta primers and 13 Jbeta primers. Clones were sequenced by immunoSEQ multiplex PCR, and TCRdb holds only the in-frame ones, with some missing. Of 160,000 or so clones in the sample, around three quarters were seen once. Worth noting for this clone: The antigen remains unidentified.

V shed 0 bases and J shed 6 bases, with 14 bases lying between them. This CDR3 comprises 15 residues. Germline CDR1 reads SGDLS; CDR2 reads YYNGEE. V gene TRBV9 combines with J gene TRBJ2-3; a weak D match, TRBD2 (5 bases). The receptor was isolated from a young man in good health and CMV-seropositive. The sequencing input was PBMCs. The CDR3 protein is CASSVGVVPGDTQYF. CDR3 nucleotides: TGTGCCAGCAGCGTAGGTGTAGTCCCGGGGGATACGCAGTATTTT.